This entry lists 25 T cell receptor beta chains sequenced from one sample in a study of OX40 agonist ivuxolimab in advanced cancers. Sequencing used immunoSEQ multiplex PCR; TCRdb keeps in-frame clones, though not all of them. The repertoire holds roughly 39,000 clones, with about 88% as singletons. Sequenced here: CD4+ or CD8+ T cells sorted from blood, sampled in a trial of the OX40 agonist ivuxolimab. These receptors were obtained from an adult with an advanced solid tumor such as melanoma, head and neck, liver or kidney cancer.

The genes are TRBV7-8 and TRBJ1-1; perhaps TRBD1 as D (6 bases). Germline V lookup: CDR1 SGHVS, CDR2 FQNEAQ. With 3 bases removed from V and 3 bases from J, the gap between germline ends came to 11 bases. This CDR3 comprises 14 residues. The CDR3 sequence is CASSLVQGYTEAFF. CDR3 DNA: TGTGCCAGCAGCTTGGTACAGGGTTACACTGAAGCTTTCTTT. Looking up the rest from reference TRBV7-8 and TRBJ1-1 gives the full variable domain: GAGVSQSPRYKVAKRGQDVALRCDPISGHVSLFWYQQALGQGPEFLTYFQNEAQLDKSGLPSDRFFAERPEGSVSTLKIQRTQQEDSAVYLCASSLVQGYTEAFFGQGTRLTVV.

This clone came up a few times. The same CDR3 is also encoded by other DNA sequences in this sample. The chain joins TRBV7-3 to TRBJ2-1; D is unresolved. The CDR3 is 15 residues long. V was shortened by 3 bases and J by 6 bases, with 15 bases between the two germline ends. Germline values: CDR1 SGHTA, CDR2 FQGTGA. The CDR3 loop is CASSFSPGGINEQFF. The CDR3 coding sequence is TGTGCCAGCAGCTTCTCCCCAGGTGGGATCAATGAGCAGTTCTTC.

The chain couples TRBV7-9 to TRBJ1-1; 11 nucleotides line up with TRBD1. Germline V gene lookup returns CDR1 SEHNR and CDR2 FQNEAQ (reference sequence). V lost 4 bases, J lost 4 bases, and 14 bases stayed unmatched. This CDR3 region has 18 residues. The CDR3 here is CASSYGVSPGTGGTEAFF. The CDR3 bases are TGTGCCAGCAGCTACGGAGTTTCTCCCGGGACAGGGGGCACTGAAGCTTTCTTT.

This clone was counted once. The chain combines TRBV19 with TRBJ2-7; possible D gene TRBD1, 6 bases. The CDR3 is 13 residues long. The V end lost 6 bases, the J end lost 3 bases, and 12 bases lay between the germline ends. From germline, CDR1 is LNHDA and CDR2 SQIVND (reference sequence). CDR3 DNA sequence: TGTGCCAGTAGCCAGGACAGTGGCTACGAGCAGTACTTC. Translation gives CASSQDSGYEQYF.

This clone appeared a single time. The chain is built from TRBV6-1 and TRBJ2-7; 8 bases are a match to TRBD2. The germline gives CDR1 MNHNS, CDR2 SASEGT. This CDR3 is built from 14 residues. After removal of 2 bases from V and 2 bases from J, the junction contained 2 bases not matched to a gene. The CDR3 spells CASSERGLAYEQYF. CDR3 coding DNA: TGTGCCAGCAGTGAAAGGGGACTAGCCTACGAGCAGTACTTC.

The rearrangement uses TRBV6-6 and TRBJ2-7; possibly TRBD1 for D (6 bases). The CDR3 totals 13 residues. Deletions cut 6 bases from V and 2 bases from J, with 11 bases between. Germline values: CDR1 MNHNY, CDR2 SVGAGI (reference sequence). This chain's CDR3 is CASRMTGAYEQYF. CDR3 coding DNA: TGTGCCAGCAGGATGACAGGCGCCTACGAGCAGTACTTC.

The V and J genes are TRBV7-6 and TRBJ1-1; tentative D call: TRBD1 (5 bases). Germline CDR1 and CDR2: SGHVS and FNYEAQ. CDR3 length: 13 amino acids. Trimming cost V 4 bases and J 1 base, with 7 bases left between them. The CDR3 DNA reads TGTGCCAGCAGCTCTCAGGGGAACACTGAAGCTTTCTTT. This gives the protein CASSSQGNTEAFF.

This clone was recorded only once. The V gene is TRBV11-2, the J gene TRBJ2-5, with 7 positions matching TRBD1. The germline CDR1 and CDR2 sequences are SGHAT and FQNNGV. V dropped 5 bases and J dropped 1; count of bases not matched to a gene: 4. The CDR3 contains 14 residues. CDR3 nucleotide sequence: TGTGCCAGCAGCCACGGACAGGTCCAAGAGACCCAGTACTTC. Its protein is CASSHGQVQETQYF. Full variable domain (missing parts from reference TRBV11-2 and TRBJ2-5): EAGVAQSPRYKIIEKRQSVAFWCNPISGHATLYWYQQILGQGPKLLIQFQNNGVVDDSQLPKDRFSAERLKGVDSTLKIQPAKLEDSAVYLCASSHGQVQETQYFGPGTRLLVL.

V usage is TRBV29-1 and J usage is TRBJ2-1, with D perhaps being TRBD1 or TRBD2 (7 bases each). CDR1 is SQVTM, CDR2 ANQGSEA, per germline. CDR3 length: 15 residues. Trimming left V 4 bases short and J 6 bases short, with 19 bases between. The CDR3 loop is CSVAPRGGGINEQFF. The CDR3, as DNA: TGCAGCGTTGCCCCCAGGGGGGGAGGGATCAATGAGCAGTTCTTC.

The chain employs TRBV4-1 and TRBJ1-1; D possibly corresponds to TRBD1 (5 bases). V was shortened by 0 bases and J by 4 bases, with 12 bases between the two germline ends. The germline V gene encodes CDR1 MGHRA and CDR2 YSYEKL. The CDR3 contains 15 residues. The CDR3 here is CASSQDLTGTTEAFF. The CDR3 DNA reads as TGCGCCAGCAGCCAAGATCTGACGGGGACCACTGAAGCTTTCTTT.

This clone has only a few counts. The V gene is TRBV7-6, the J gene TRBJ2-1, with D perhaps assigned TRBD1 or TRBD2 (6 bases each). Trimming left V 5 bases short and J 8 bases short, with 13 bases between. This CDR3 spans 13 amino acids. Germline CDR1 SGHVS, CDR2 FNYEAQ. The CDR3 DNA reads TGTGCCAGCAGCCGGGGGCCGGGCTATGAGCAGTTCTTC. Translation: CASSRGPGYEQFF.

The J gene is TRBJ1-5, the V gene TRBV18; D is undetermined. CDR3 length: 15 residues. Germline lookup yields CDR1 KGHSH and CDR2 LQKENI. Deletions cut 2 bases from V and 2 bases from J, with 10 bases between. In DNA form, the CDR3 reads TGTGCCAGCTCACCATTGGGTGGCGGCAATCAGCCCCAGCATTTT. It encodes CASSPLGGGNQPQHF. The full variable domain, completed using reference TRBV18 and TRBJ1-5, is NAGVMQNPRHLVRRRGQEARLRCSPMKGHSHVYWYRQLPEEGLKFMVYLQKENIIDESGMPKERFSAEFPKEGPSILRIQQVVRGDSAAYFCASSPLGGGNQPQHFGDGTRLSIL.

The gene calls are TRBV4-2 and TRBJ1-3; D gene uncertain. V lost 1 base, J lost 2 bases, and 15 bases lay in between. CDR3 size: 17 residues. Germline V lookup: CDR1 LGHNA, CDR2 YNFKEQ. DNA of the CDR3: TGTGCCAGCAGCCAAGGGTCGCCGGGAGGCGCTGGAAACACCATATATTTT. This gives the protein CASSQGSPGGAGNTIYF.

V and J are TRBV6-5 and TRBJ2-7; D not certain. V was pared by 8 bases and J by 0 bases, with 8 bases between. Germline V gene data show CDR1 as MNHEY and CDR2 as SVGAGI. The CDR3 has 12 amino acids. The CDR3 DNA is TGTGCCAGCGCCACCCCCTCCTACGAGCAGTACTTC. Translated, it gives CASATPSYEQYF.

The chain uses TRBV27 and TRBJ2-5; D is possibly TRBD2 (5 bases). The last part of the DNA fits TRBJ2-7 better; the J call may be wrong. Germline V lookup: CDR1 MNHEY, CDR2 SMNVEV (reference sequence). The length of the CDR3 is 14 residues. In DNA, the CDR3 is TGTGCCAGCAGCGTTAAGGACGGGGCCTACGAGCAGTACTTC. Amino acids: CASSVKDGAYEQYF.

DNA of the CDR3: TGTGCCAGTAGTAGCTGGGGACTCATCTCTGGAAACACCATATATTTT. This encodes CASSSWGLISGNTIYF. The J gene is TRBJ1-3, the V gene TRBV19; weak D call: TRBD1 (5 bases). The CDR3 has 16 residues. Germline lookup yields CDR1 LNHDA and CDR2 SQIVND (reference sequence). Between the trimmed V and J ends, which lost 4 bases and 0 bases, there was a span of 13 bases. The whole variable domain, remainder taken from reference TRBV19 and TRBJ1-3, is DGGITQSPKYLFRKEGQNVTLSCEQNLNHDAMYWYRQDPGQGLRLIYYSQIVNDFQKGDIAEGYSVSREKKESFPLTVTSAQKNPTAFYLCASSSWGLISGNTIYFGEGSWLTVV.

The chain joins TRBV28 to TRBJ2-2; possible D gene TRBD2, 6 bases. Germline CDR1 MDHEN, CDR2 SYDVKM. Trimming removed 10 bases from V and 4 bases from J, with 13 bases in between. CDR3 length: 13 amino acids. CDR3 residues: CATHGLFTGELFF. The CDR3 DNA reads TGTGCCACGCATGGACTATTCACCGGGGAGCTGTTTTTT. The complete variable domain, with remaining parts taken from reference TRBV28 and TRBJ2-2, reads DVKVTQSSRYLVKRTGEKVFLECVQDMDHENMFWYRQDPGLGLRLIYFSYDVKMKEKGDIPEGYSVSREKKERFSLILESASTNQTSMYLCATHGLFTGELFFGEGSRLTVL.

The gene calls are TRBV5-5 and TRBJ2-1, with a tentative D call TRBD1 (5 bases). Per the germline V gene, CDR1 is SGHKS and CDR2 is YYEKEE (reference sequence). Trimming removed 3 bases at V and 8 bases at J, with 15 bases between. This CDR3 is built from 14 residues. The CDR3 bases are TGTGCCAGCAGCTCGATCCAGGGTGCGGATGAGCAGTTCTTC. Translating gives CASSSIQGADEQFF.

CDR3 bases: TGTGCCAGCAGCCAAGCCTACCTAGCGGAGCCGGCCTACGAGCAGTACTTC. This sequence encodes CASSQAYLAEPAYEQYF. This sequence joins TRBV4-2 and TRBJ2-7, with TRBD2 identical over 7 bases. V was clipped by 1 base and J by 2 bases; unmatched bases: 11. This CDR3 is built from 17 residues. Germline CDR1 and CDR2: LGHNA and YNFKEQ.

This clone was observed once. For the CDR3, the DNA is TGTGCCAGCAGAACCGGGACACTGAACACCGGGGAGCTGTTTTTT. As protein: CASRTGTLNTGELFF. The V and J genes are TRBV28 and TRBJ2-2; perhaps TRBD1 as D (6 bases). Germline lookup yields CDR1 MDHEN and CDR2 SYDVKM. The CDR3 length is 15 residues. V lost 6 bases to trimming and J lost 1 base, with 12 bases between them.

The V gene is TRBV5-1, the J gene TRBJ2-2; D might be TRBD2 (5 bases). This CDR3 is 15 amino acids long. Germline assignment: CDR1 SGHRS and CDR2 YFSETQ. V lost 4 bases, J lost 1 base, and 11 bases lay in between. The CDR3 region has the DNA TGCGCCAGCAGCCCCCGGAGGAAGAACACCGGGGAGCTGTTTTTT. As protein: CASSPRRKNTGELFF.

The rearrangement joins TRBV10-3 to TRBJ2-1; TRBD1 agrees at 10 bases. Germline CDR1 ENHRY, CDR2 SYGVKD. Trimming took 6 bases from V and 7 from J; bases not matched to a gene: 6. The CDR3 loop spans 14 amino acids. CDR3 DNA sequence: TGTGCCATCAGGGCCGGGACAGGGGAGAATGAGCAGTTCTTC. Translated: CAIRAGTGENEQFF.

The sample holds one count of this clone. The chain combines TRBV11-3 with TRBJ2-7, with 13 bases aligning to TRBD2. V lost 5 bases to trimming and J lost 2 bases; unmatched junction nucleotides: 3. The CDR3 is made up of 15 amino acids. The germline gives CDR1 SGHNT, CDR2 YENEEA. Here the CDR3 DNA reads TGTGCCAGCAGCCCCGGGACTAGCGGGGCCTACGAGCAGTACTTC. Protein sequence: CASSPGTSGAYEQYF.

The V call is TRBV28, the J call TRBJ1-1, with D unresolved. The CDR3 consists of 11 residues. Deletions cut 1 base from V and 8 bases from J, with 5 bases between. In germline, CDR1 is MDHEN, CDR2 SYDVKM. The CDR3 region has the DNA TGTGCCAGCAGTTTATTTAAAGAAGCTTTCTTT. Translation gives CASSLFKEAFF.

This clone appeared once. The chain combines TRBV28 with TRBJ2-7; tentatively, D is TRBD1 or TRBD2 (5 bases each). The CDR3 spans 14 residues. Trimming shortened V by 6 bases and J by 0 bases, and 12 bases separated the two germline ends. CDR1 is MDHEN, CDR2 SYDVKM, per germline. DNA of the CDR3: TGTGCCAGCAGGAGGGACCCCAGCTCCTACGAGCAGTACTTC. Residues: CASRRDPSSYEQYF.